This is a list of T cell receptor beta chains from one sample in a study of T cell responses to AZD1222 COVID-19 vaccine. Produced via immunoSEQ multiplex PCR; TCRdb's table is partial and in-frame only. The sample records some 200,000 clones, more than 85% being singletons. Specimen: peripheral blood, collected 28 days after the second AZD1222 dose. The receptor set was obtained from an adult who received the AZD1222 COVID-19 vaccine. Both conserved end residues are trimmed from each CDR3. A clone size is listed for some rows: how often the clone was seen (once, few, many), or a class if it is expanded.

>once|TRBJ2-2|TRBV19
ASDRGGTGELF
>-|TRBJ2-5|TRBV4-2
ASSLRRTSGDQETQY
>-|TRBJ1-1|TRBV7-2
ASSLDYSYSEAF
>-|TRBJ2-7|TRBV7-2
ASSSLPGQSSYEQY
>-|TRBJ2-1|TRBV9
ASSVGRENEQF
>-|TRBJ1-3|TRBV7-2
ASRQGAGNTIY
>-|TRBJ1-1|TRBV6-2/TRBV6-3
ASSYREMNTEAF
>-|TRBJ2-2|TRBV6-5
ASSGRLANTGELF
>-|TRBJ2-7|TRBV7-6
ASSLAKGYEQY
>-|TRBJ2-6|TRBV10-3
AISEPMTSGANVLT
>-|TRBJ1-5|TRBV3-1/TRBV3-2
ASSPRGVNQPQH
>once|TRBJ1-4|TRBV5-6
ASSQPGLHEKLF
>-|TRBJ2-2|TRBV4-1
ASSQERLSGELF
>-|TRBJ2-7|TRBV7-2
ASSSSRTSGVYEQY
>-|TRBJ2-1|TRBV30
AWSDGLAGAYNEQF
>-|TRBJ2-7|TRBV10-3
AISGTGAREFAEQY
>once|TRBJ1-5|TRBV6-5
ASSYRDSNQPQH
>-|TRBJ2-1|TRBV5-1
ASSPRYSGGPYNEQF
>once|TRBJ2-5|TRBV5-8
ASSLGNRGSVETQY
>-|TRBJ2-7|TRBV5-1
ASSLGLAGENEQY
>-|TRBJ1-2|TRBV25-1
ASSENRRVDHGYT
>-|TRBJ2-5|TRBV5-1
ASSRSAGRETQY
>-|TRBJ1-5|TRBV27
ASRPNRDTQPQH
>-|TRBJ1-5|TRBV7-9
ASSPIIGDSGNQPQH
>-|TRBJ1-2|TRBV4-2
ASSQNPGNPLYGYT
>-|TRBJ2-7|TRBV5-1
ASSLEHSYEQY